This T cell receptor (beta chain) is from a study of shared clonotypes between healthy human individuals. CD4+ cells yielded CD45RA+ naive and CD45RA-negative memory subsets. It was at deep level that the assay was run. The data were produced by immunoSEQ multiplex PCR, yet TCRdb's version contains in-frame clones alone and is incomplete. The sample carries roughly 1 million clones, approximately 72% recorded once. Germline V lookup: CDR1 SGHNT, CDR2 YENEEA. Trimming cost V 2 bases and J 7 bases, with 18 bases left between them. This CDR3 has 16 residues. The source of this sequence is a man in his late teens or twenties in good health. The sequenced sample consisted of memory CD4+ T cells sorted from blood. Subset meaning: CD45RA-negative fraction. The chain has TRBV11-3 and TRBJ2-1; possibly TRBD2 for D (5 bases). CDR3 loop: CASSLNVVGSGNEQFF. The CDR3 DNA follows: TGTGCCAGCAGCTTAAACGTGGTGGGATCGGGGAATGAGCAGTTCTTC.